These T cell receptor beta chains were read from a single sample in a study of cytomegalovirus exposure and HLA in healthy donors. Repertoires were generated with immunoSEQ multiplex PCR, while TCRdb's copy carries only in-frame clones and drops some. The sample lists about 150,000 clones; about 86% were seen once. The material sequenced was PBMCs. The receptors were gathered from a woman under 30 in good health and CMV-seronegative. Both conserved end residues are part of each CDR3. D genes are given only for firm matches.

>TRBJ2-7|TRBV6-5|TRBD1
CASSYGTGGNSYEQYF
>TRBJ2-7|TRBV4-2|-
CASSQDRGAPSYEQYF
>TRBJ2-7|TRBV28|TRBD1
CASSPTGSSYEQYF
>TRBJ2-3|TRBV19|TRBD1
CASSIDRGRLDTQYF
>TRBJ2-3|TRBV14|TRBD1
CASSPRTGGDTQYF
>TRBJ2-2|TRBV9|-
CASSGQGRNTGELFF
>TRBJ2-7|TRBV6-5|TRBD1
CASSYVTGDLYEQYF
>TRBJ1-1|TRBV6-6|-
CASSYSVSRTEAFF
>TRBJ1-1|TRBV4-1|-
CASSQQGSGTEAFF
>TRBJ1-2|TRBV6-4|-
CASSAQGLGYGYTF
>TRBJ2-1|TRBV6-5|-
CASRLAVIYNEQFF
>TRBJ2-2|TRBV15|-
CATRTANTGELFF
>TRBJ1-5|TRBV7-9|TRBD1
CASSEDRGNQPQHF
>TRBJ2-3|TRBV28|-
CASRNRDTDTQYF
>TRBJ1-4|TRBV5-1|TRBD1
CASSLGGTGLNEKLFF
>TRBJ2-5|TRBV7-3|TRBD2
CASSPGGLATETQYF
>TRBJ1-2|TRBV28|-
CASSLYGGGYTF
>TRBJ2-7|TRBV6-5|TRBD1
CASSYWDSPYEQYF
>TRBJ2-5|TRBV5-5|TRBD2
CASSWGLAGRETQYF
>TRBJ2-5|TRBV11-2|-
CASSWAGGGETQYF
>TRBJ2-5|TRBV5-1|TRBD1
CASSLGTGVETQYF
>TRBJ1-2|TRBV19|TRBD1
CASSTQGDYYGYTF
>TRBJ2-7|TRBV27|TRBD2
CASSFGAGVGEQYF
>TRBJ1-1|TRBV19|TRBD1
CATNRQGETEAFF
>TRBJ2-7|TRBV6-6|TRBD1
CAFGTGNYEQYF
>TRBJ2-3|TRBV6-1|-
CASTTQGGSTDTQYF
>TRBJ1-2|TRBV5-1|-
CASSLAAGDGYTF
>TRBJ1-2|TRBV9|-
CASSAGTTNYGYTF
>TRBJ1-5|TRBV19|-
CASSIEGDQPQHF
>TRBJ2-3|TRBV21-1|-
CASSKGAVCTDTQYF
>-|TRBV4-2|TRBD1
CASSQEGQGAYEQYF
>TRBJ1-2|TRBV6-1|-
CASSDRGYTF
>TRBJ2-3|TRBV18|TRBD2
CASSPRLAGTTDTQYF
>TRBJ2-2|TRBV10-3|-
CAISERGAENTGELFF
>TRBJ2-1|TRBV28|TRBD1
CASSFYRGQGFGQFF
>TRBJ2-4|TRBV7-9|-
CASSPPRGKNIQYF
>TRBJ2-4|TRBV28|-
CASSSPFYDLAKNIQYF
>TRBJ1-2|TRBV4-1|TRBD1
CASSFTGTGVSAGGYTF
>TRBJ2-7|TRBV27|TRBD1
CASSYYRGPYEQYF
>TRBJ1-1|TRBV6-5|-
CASRQGNTEAFF
>TRBJ1-4|TRBV7-9|TRBD1
CASSLDRVGDEKLFF
>TRBJ2-5|TRBV9|TRBD2
CASSVASGGARETQYF
>TRBJ1-5|TRBV28|-
CASRGANQPQHF
>TRBJ1-5|TRBV19|TRBD1
CASSSGTGAGNQPQHF
>TRBJ2-2|TRBV13|-
CASTPVGGRGELFF
>TRBJ2-1|TRBV12-2|-
CASRLGDPRSYNEQFF
>TRBJ1-2|TRBV2|-
CASSQGSSANYGYTF
>TRBJ1-5|TRBV7-8|-
CASSINRADNQPQHF
>TRBJ2-2|TRBV6-1|TRBD1
CASNPNRGTGELFF
>TRBJ1-2|TRBV5-1|TRBD1
CASSLQGGQGNIYGYTF
>TRBJ1-4|TRBV30|-
CAGARNSNEKLFF
>TRBJ1-1|TRBV4-2|-
CASSPSSSRAFF
>TRBJ2-7|TRBV10-1|TRBD2
CASSEATPGLAAYEQYF